This entry describes one TCR beta chain. No antigen is known for it. The CDR3 contains 13 residues. The V gene's germline CDR1 is SGHNT and CDR2 YYREEE (reference sequence). V lost 2 bases to trimming and J lost 6 bases, with 9 bases between them. Only in-frame clones appear in the TCRdb table, and some are missing; sequencing was by immunoSEQ multiplex PCR. The table lists about 83,000 clones, roughly 91% of them singletons, with around 0.35% in the top ten. The data derive from a study of graft-versus-host responses after intestinal transplantation. In the study overall: Grafts that recipients had were multivisceral, liver-intestinal, or isolated intestinal transplants. Study observations and caveats: Graft-versus-host to host-versus-graft clonal ratios in allografts were high in patients with graft-donor T cell macrochimerism. Circulating GvH clone levels at their peak were associated with HvG declines (early post-transplant).

The clonotype comes from a human donor who received an intestinal transplant. V and J are TRBV5-4 and TRBJ2-1; D ambiguous. Source: unstimulated CD4+ T cells sorted from spleen or lymph node cells, taken before intestinal transplant. The DNA of the CDR3 is TGTGCCAGCAGCTTCGTCCCGGGCAATGAGCAGTTCTTC. Translated, it gives CASSFVPGNEQFF.